This entry lists 20 T cell receptor beta chains sequenced from one sample in a study of shared clonotypes between healthy human individuals. Only in-frame clones appear in the TCRdb table, and some are missing; sequencing was by immunoSEQ multiplex PCR. The sample includes about a million clones, around 77% of them seen just once. The sequenced material came from memory CD4+ T cells from PBMCs. As for subset: CD45RA-negative fraction. These receptors came from a man between 18 and 29 years old in good health. Some clones in this sample may be carry-over from other donors' samples.

J is TRBJ2-7 and V is TRBV5-6, with a tentative D call TRBD2 (6 bases). The CDR3 sequence is 12 residues long. Trimming pared 2 bases from V and 6 bases from J, leaving 9 bases between. Germline assignment: CDR1 SGHDT and CDR2 YYEEEE. CDR3 DNA: TGTGCCAGCAGCTTAGAGGGACTCGAGCAGTACTTC. It specifies CASSLEGLEQYF.

The rearrangement joins TRBV5-1 to TRBJ1-1; 10 bases are shared with TRBD1. V was clipped by 2 bases and J by 5 bases; unmatched bases: 15. The V gene's germline CDR1 is SGHRS and CDR2 YFSETQ. The CDR3 extends over 18 amino acids. This CDR3 reads CASSFRDRGVIRMTEAFF. The CDR3 DNA follows: TGCGCCAGCAGCTTCCGGGACAGGGGAGTGATACGGATGACTGAAGCTTTCTTT.

The rearrangement uses TRBV25-1 and TRBJ2-1, with 11 bases identical to TRBD2. The CDR3 contains 18 residues. Germline trimming cut 1 base from V and 7 bases from J; bases unmatched to any gene: 12. CDR1 MGHDK and CDR2 SYGVNS come from the germline V gene. The CDR3 DNA reads as TGTGCCAGCAGTGAATTCTCGGGTTCTAGCGGGAGGCTTAATGAGCAGTTCTTC. As protein: CASSEFSGSSGRLNEQFF.

In its sample, this clone was seen a few times. The chain uses TRBV5-1 and TRBJ2-5, with 8 bases matching TRBD2. The CDR3 contains 16 residues. The V and J ends lost 0 bases and 5 bases, in that order; junction bases with no gene match: 9. Germline loops: CDR1 SGHRS, CDR2 YFSETQ. The CDR3 region is CASSLVAGRAGETQYF. The DNA for the CDR3 is TGCGCCAGCAGCTTGGTAGCCGGGAGGGCCGGGGAGACCCAGTACTTC. The whole variable domain, remainder taken from reference TRBV5-1 and TRBJ2-5, is KAGVTQTPRYLIKTRGQQVTLSCSPISGHRSVSWYQQTPGQGLQFLFEYFSETQRNKGNFPGRFSGRQFSNSRSEMNVSTLELGDSALYLCASSLVAGRAGETQYFGPGTRLLVL.

CDR3 sequence reads: CASSLLGEADTQYF. In DNA form, the CDR3 reads TGTGCCAGCAGCTTGTTAGGAGAGGCAGATACGCAGTATTTT. V and J are TRBV5-6 and TRBJ2-3; no firm D call. The CDR3 runs to 14 residues. The germline V and J ends were trimmed by 1 base and 4 bases, with 10 bases remaining between them. Germline V gives CDR1 SGHDT, CDR2 YYEEEE.

This clone came up many times. CDR3 coding DNA: TGTGCCAGTAGTAATCCGGGAGTAGGGGAGACCCAGTACTTC. Translating it yields CASSNPGVGETQYF. This chain connects TRBV19 to TRBJ2-5; a possible D gene is TRBD2 (6 bases). Germline CDR1 and CDR2: LNHDA and SQIVND (reference sequence). V was cut by 4 bases and J by 5 bases, with 14 bases left in between. This CDR3 region has 14 residues. The complete variable domain, with remaining parts taken from reference TRBV19 and TRBJ2-5, reads DGGITQSPKYLFRKEGQNVTLSCEQNLNHDAMYWYRQDPGQGLRLIYYSQIVNDFQKGDIAEGYSVSREKKESFPLTVTSAQKNPTAFYLCASSNPGVGETQYFGPGTRLLVL.

The chain links TRBV11-2 to TRBJ2-7; perhaps D is TRBD1 or TRBD2 (5 bases each). V lost 0 bases, J lost 5 bases, and 20 bases lay in between. Germline V CDR1 and CDR2: SGHAT, FQNNGV. CDR3 length equals 17 residues. CDR3 loop: CASSLDWDPWKRDEQYF. For the CDR3, the DNA is TGTGCCAGCAGCTTAGATTGGGACCCATGGAAGAGGGACGAGCAGTACTTC.

The chain has TRBV7-3 and TRBJ1-2, with D uncertain. The V end lost 1 base, the J end lost 6 bases, and 21 bases lay between the germline ends. Per the germline V gene, CDR1 is SGHTA and CDR2 is FQGTGA. The CDR3 totals 17 residues. The CDR3 bases are TGTGCCAGCAGCTTAATAGGTGGCGGGAGGCGGTCGGATGGCTACACCTTC. Translating it yields CASSLIGGGRRSDGYTF. The full variable domain, in which reference TRBV7-3 and TRBJ1-2 provide the parts outside the CDR3, is GAGVSQTPSNKVTEKGKYVELRCDPISGHTALYWYRQSLGQGPEFLIYFQGTGAADDSGLPNDRFFAVRPEGSVSTLKIQRTERGDSAVYLCASSLIGGGRRSDGYTFGSGTRLTVV.

The rearrangement uses TRBV7-2 and TRBJ2-1; D is undetermined. This CDR3 region has 13 residues. Germline CDR1 reads SGHTA; CDR2 reads FQGNSA. The V and J ends lost 1 base and 4 bases respectively, with 5 bases between them. The CDR3 DNA is TGTGCCAGCAGCTTAGAACGGTACAATGAGCAGTTCTTC. Protein sequence: CASSLERYNEQFF.

The chain couples TRBV10-2 to TRBJ2-1; D is perhaps TRBD2 (5 bases). Germline-derived CDR1 and CDR2 are WSHSY and SAAADI. The CDR3 is 14 residues long. V was cut by 2 bases and J by 6 bases, with 11 bases left in between. DNA for the CDR3: TGCGCCAGCAGTGAGCCGGGAATGAGCAATGAGCAGTTCTTC. This translates into CASSEPGMSNEQFF.

This chain joins TRBV28 and TRBJ2-3; D is undetermined. Germline V gene sequence: CDR1 MDHEN, CDR2 SYDVKM. The length of the CDR3 is 14 residues. V lost 3 bases, J lost 3 bases, and 10 bases lay in between. The CDR3: CASSLAWSTDTQYF. The CDR3 DNA sequence: TGTGCCAGCAGTTTGGCCTGGTCGACAGATACGCAGTATTTT. The full variable domain, with the rest looked up from reference TRBV28 and TRBJ2-3, is DVKVTQSSRYLVKRTGEKVFLECVQDMDHENMFWYRQDPGLGLRLIYFSYDVKMKEKGDIPEGYSVSREKKERFSLILESASTNQTSMYLCASSLAWSTDTQYFGPGTRLTVL.

The chain combines TRBV7-8 with TRBJ2-5; 8 nucleotides align to TRBD2. The CDR3 is 16 residues long. Per germline, CDR1 SGHVS and CDR2 FQNEAQ. The V segment lost 1 base and the J segment 3 bases; nucleotides outside the gene matches: 7. CDR3 amino acids: CASSLGVSGIEETQYF. CDR3 in DNA: TGTGCCAGCAGCTTAGGAGTTAGCGGGATCGAAGAGACCCAGTACTTC.

The chain is built from TRBV7-9 and TRBJ2-2, with D unresolved. CDR1 is SEHNR and CDR2 is FQNEAQ in the germline V gene (reference sequence). Trimming stripped 6 bases from V and 2 bases from J, with 10 bases between. The CDR3 loop spans 14 amino acids. Here the CDR3 DNA reads TGTGCCAGCAGACAGTTACTTAACACCGGGGAGCTGTTTTTT. Translating it yields CASRQLLNTGELFF.

This clone was recorded only once. V gene TRBV11-2 combines with J gene TRBJ1-5; no clear D gene. Germline CDR1 is SGHAT and CDR2 is FQNNGV. This CDR3 contains 13 residues. Trimming took 1 base from V and 8 from J, leaving 9 bases between them. The CDR3 here is CASSLGMRKPQHF. CDR3 nucleotide sequence: TGTGCCAGCAGCTTAGGCATGAGAAAGCCCCAGCATTTT.

Note on this clone: Other nucleotide sequences in the sample specify the same CDR3. V and J are TRBV2 and TRBJ2-1, with TRBD1 identical over 11 bases. The CDR3 contains 15 residues. Germline V gene lookup returns CDR1 SNHLY and CDR2 FYNNEI. V was clipped by 5 bases and J by 7 bases; unmatched bases: 7. The CDR3 sequence: CASSPGQGARNEQFF. DNA of the CDR3: TGTGCCAGCAGTCCTGGACAGGGGGCGCGGAATGAGCAGTTCTTC.

V is TRBV4-3 and J is TRBJ2-3; D not resolved. Germline loops: CDR1 LGHNA, CDR2 YSLEER. With 0 bases removed from V and 4 bases from J, the gap between germline ends came to 17 bases. The CDR3 runs to 17 residues. DNA for the CDR3: TGCGCCAGCAGCCAAGAGGCTAGGAGCCGAGGCCCAGATACGCAGTATTTT. This sequence encodes CASSQEARSRGPDTQYF.

To note about this clone: The same CDR3 is also encoded by other DNA sequences in this sample. The chain couples TRBV28 to TRBJ2-5, with D unresolved. The V end lost 2 bases, the J end lost 1 base, and 5 bases lay between the germline ends. The CDR3 contains 13 residues. CDR1 and CDR2 from the germline V gene are MDHEN and SYDVKM. CDR3 in amino acids: CASSLSGQETQYF. CDR3 in DNA: TGTGCCAGCAGTTTAAGTGGCCAAGAGACCCAGTACTTC.

V is TRBV5-4 and J is TRBJ2-5; 12 bases align to TRBD2. This CDR3 spans 15 amino acids. V was clipped by 4 bases and J by 3 bases; unmatched bases: 4. Germline CDR1 and CDR2: SGHNT and YYREEE (reference sequence). The CDR3 region is CASSVRLAGEETQYF. For the CDR3, the DNA is TGTGCCAGCAGCGTAAGACTAGCGGGAGAAGAGACCCAGTACTTC. The variable domain in full, completed from reference TRBV5-4 and TRBJ2-5, reads ETGVTQSPTHLIKTRGQQVTLRCSSQSGHNTVSWYQQALGQGPQFIFQYYREEENGRGNFPPRFSGLQFPNYSSELNVNALELDDSALYLCASSVRLAGEETQYFGPGTRLLVL.

The CDR3 region is CASSLDDRNTEAFF. The CDR3 DNA reads TGCGCCAGCAGCCTTGACGACAGGAACACTGAAGCTTTCTTT. This sequence joins TRBV4-3 and TRBJ1-1; maybe TRBD1 (5 bases). Deletions cut 4 bases from V and 1 base from J, with 10 bases between. The CDR3 consists of 14 residues. Germline CDR1 is LGHNA and CDR2 is YSLEER.

The V gene is TRBV4-2, the J gene TRBJ1-2; 8 positions match TRBD1. Losses at the gene ends were 0 bases for V and 6 bases for J; bases not matched to a gene: 9. Germline V gene lookup returns CDR1 LGHNA and CDR2 YNFKEQ. The CDR3 consists of 16 residues. The CDR3 DNA is TGTGCCAGCAGCCAAGACCTCGGCAGGGGGCGCGATGGCTACACCTTC. Protein sequence: CASSQDLGRGRDGYTF.